One sample yielded the 29 T cell receptor beta chains listed below, sequenced in a study of blood T cell repertoires in COVID-19. Sequencing used immunoSEQ multiplex PCR; TCRdb keeps in-frame clones, though not all of them. The table shows around 140,000 clones, with around 81% occurring only once. Source material: peripheral blood. These TCRs come from a woman in her fifties or sixties with acute or convalescent COVID-19.

This chain connects TRBV18 to TRBJ1-3; TRBD1 might be the D (6 bases). Germline V lookup: CDR1 KGHSH, CDR2 LQKENI. V was clipped by 4 bases and J by 0 bases, with 22 bases between them. There are 19 residues in the CDR3. Here the CDR3 DNA reads TGTGCCAGCTCACGTAAAACGGAAAATCAAGGGGGCTCTGGAAACACCATATATTTT. Amino acid sequence: CASSRKTENQGGSGNTIYF.

This chain connects TRBV28 to TRBJ2-7, with 7 bases fitting TRBD1. In germline, CDR1 is MDHEN, CDR2 SYDVKM. Losses at the gene ends were 3 bases for V and 3 bases for J; bases not matched to a gene: 5. This CDR3 has 14 amino acids. CDR3 residues: CASSLRDRDYEQYF. CDR3 nucleotide sequence: TGTGCCAGCAGTTTGAGGGACAGAGACTACGAGCAGTACTTC.

The chain joins TRBV15 to TRBJ2-6; a possible D gene is TRBD1 (6 bases). V was cut by 7 bases and J by 4 bases, with 11 bases left in between. CDR1 LNHNV and CDR2 YYDKDF come from the germline V gene (reference sequence). This CDR3 region has 14 residues. The DNA of the CDR3 is TGTGCCACCACCCAGAGGGGGGGGGCCAACGTCCTGACTTTC. As protein: CATTQRGGANVLTF.

The V call is TRBV7-6, the J call TRBJ2-2; perhaps TRBD2 as D (6 bases). V lost 2 bases to trimming and J lost 2 bases, with 12 bases between them. Germline V gene data show CDR1 as SGHVS and CDR2 as FNYEAQ. The CDR3 has 16 amino acids. CDR3 region: CASSLTGGVNTGELFF. The CDR3 bases are TGTGCCAGCAGCTTAACGGGCGGGGTAAACACCGGGGAGCTGTTTTTT.

The chain recombines TRBV7-8 with TRBJ2-5, with 10 nucleotides matching TRBD2. V shed 3 bases and J 6 bases; nucleotides not matched to a gene: 4. The germline V gene has CDR1 SGHVS and CDR2 FQNEAQ. This CDR3 region has 14 residues. The CDR3 DNA reads as TGTGCCAGCAGCTTTAGCGGGAGGATGCAGACCCAGTACTTC. Translated: CASSFSGRMQTQYF.

The chain has TRBV30 and TRBJ1-5; D perhaps matches TRBD1 (5 bases). Trimming stripped 3 bases from V and 6 bases from J, with 15 bases between. CDR1 and CDR2 from the germline V gene are GTSNPN and SVGIG (reference sequence). The CDR3 length is 14 residues. CDR3 nucleotide sequence: TGTGCCTGGAGAGGGTCAGGGCAAGGTCAGCCCCAGCATTTT. As protein: CAWRGSGQGQPQHF.

CDR3 protein: CASNLSPGGNSPLHF. DNA for the CDR3: TGCGCCAGCAACCTAAGCCCCGGCGGTAATTCACCCCTCCACTTT. This chain joins TRBV5-1 and TRBJ1-6; D call uncertain. V was pared by 6 bases and J by 6 bases, with 16 bases between. Germline CDR1 and CDR2: SGHRS and YFSETQ. The CDR3 is made up of 15 amino acids.

V gene TRBV19 combines with J gene TRBJ1-6; D remains unclear. This CDR3 comprises 15 residues. Trimming left V 3 bases short and J 7 bases short, with 13 bases between. Germline CDR1 reads LNHDA; CDR2 reads SQIVND (reference sequence). CDR3 region: CASSISGWENSPLHF. CDR3 nucleotides: TGTGCCAGTAGTATCAGCGGCTGGGAAAATTCACCCCTCCACTTT. The whole variable domain, remainder taken from reference TRBV19 and TRBJ1-6, is DGGITQSPKYLFRKEGQNVTLSCEQNLNHDAMYWYRQDPGQGLRLIYYSQIVNDFQKGDIAEGYSVSREKKESFPLTVTSAQKNPTAFYLCASSISGWENSPLHFGNGTRLTVT.

The chain has TRBV11-2 and TRBJ2-7; the match to TRBD2 covers 8 bases. The CDR3 has 13 residues. CDR1 is SGHAT, CDR2 FQNNGV, per germline. V shed 6 bases, J shed 2 bases, and the junction held 3 bases outside the gene matches. The CDR3 DNA reads as TGTGCCAGCAGAGTAGCGGGAACCTACGAGCAGTACTTC. Its translation is CASRVAGTYEQYF.

In its sample, this clone was seen once. V usage is TRBV7-3 and J usage is TRBJ1-1; no definite D call. Germline V gene data show CDR1 as SGHTA and CDR2 as FQGTGA. The CDR3 length is 16 residues. Trimming removed 1 base from V and 0 bases from J, with 12 bases in between. In DNA form, the CDR3 reads TGTGCCAGCAGCTTAAGATTGGAGGCGATGAACACTGAAGCTTTCTTT. This encodes CASSLRLEAMNTEAFF.

The chain carries TRBV9 and TRBJ2-3; D is unclear. There are 14 residues in the CDR3. CDR1 is SGDLS, CDR2 YYNGEE, per germline. V gave up 4 bases and J gave up 0 bases, with 9 bases separating them. The CDR3 DNA sequence: TGTGCCAGCAGCCCCCAGACAAGCACAGATACGCAGTATTTT. It encodes CASSPQTSTDTQYF.

This clone was counted once. The chain carries TRBV19 and TRBJ2-2; 7 nucleotides agree with TRBD2. The V segment lost 10 bases and the J segment 6 bases; nucleotides outside the gene matches: 11. The CDR3 runs 14 residues. Germline V CDR1 and CDR2: LNHDA, SQIVND (reference sequence). The CDR3 DNA reads TGTGCCACGACCCGCGGGAGAAGCGCCGGGGAGCTGTTTTTT. This gives the protein CATTRGRSAGELFF.

The rearrangement uses TRBV6-2 or TRBV6-3 and TRBJ2-5; D may be TRBD2 (6 bases). CDR3 size: 14 residues. Germline values: CDR1 MNHEY, CDR2 SVGEGT. Trimming took 0 bases from V and 5 from J, leaving 10 bases between them. CDR3 loop: CASSYSGGAETQYF. For the CDR3, the DNA is TGTGCCAGCAGTTACTCGGGGGGAGCGGAGACCCAGTACTTC.

The chain employs TRBV5-4 and TRBJ2-2; 7 bases line up with TRBD1. Germline V gene sequence: CDR1 SGHNT, CDR2 YYREEE (reference sequence). J was trimmed by 0 bases and V by 3 bases; bases with no gene match: 8. The CDR3 runs to 17 residues. CDR3 sequence reads: CASSSGSGQTNTGELFF. The CDR3 nucleotides are TGTGCCAGCAGCTCTGGTTCGGGACAGACGAACACCGGGGAGCTGTTTTTT.

The chain recombines TRBV10-3 with TRBJ1-2, with no clear D. CDR1 and CDR2 (germline): ENHRY, SYGVKD. The germline V and J ends were trimmed by 6 bases and 4 bases, with 6 bases remaining between them. This CDR3 has 11 amino acids. This CDR3 reads CAISGVYGYTF. The CDR3 nucleotides read TGTGCCATCAGCGGAGTCTATGGCTACACCTTC.

This clone has only a few counts. The J gene is TRBJ1-2, the V gene TRBV14; D gene unclear. The CDR3 runs to 12 residues. Germline V gene data show CDR1 as SGHDN and CDR2 as FVKESK. The ends were cut back, 1 base at V and 2 bases at J, with 2 bases in the middle. Written as DNA, the CDR3 is TGTGCCAGCAGCCAAGCAAACTATGGCTACACCTTC. This gives the protein CASSQANYGYTF. Using reference TRBV14 and TRBJ1-2 for the parts outside the CDR3, the full variable domain is EAGVTQFPSHSVIEKGQTVTLRCDPISGHDNLYWYRRVMGKEIKFLLHFVKESKQDESGMPNNRFLAERTGGTYSTLKVQPAELEDSGVYFCASSQANYGYTFGSGTRLTVV.

This clone appeared a few times. V is TRBV4-3 and J is TRBJ2-7; TRBD2 matches 10 bases. V trimming: 1 base; J trimming: 2 bases; junction bases outside the gene matches: 2. This CDR3 contains 15 residues. The V gene's germline CDR1 is LGHNA and CDR2 YSLEER. CDR3 region: CASSQGTSGTYEQYF. CDR3 in DNA: TGCGCCAGCAGCCAAGGGACTAGCGGAACCTACGAGCAGTACTTC.

V usage is TRBV5-1 and J usage is TRBJ2-7; 7 nucleotides align to TRBD1. The CDR3 contains 15 residues. The ends lost 0 bases at V and 0 bases at J; junction bases unmatched: 3. The germline V gene encodes CDR1 SGHRS and CDR2 YFSETQ. The CDR3 protein is CASSLAGQSSYEQYF. The DNA for the CDR3 is TGCGCCAGCAGCTTGGCGGGACAGAGCTCCTACGAGCAGTACTTC.

The V and J genes are TRBV30 and TRBJ1-4; 7 bases agree with TRBD1. The CDR3 contains 15 residues. Unmatched junction bases numbered 11, after V lost 3 bases and J lost 7 bases. The V gene's germline CDR1 is GTSNPN and CDR2 SVGIG (reference sequence). CDR3 coding DNA: TGTGCCTGGAGCGCCGGGGGACAGACGAGTGAAAAACTGTTTTTT. Its protein is CAWSAGGQTSEKLFF.

The chain uses TRBV7-3 and TRBJ2-1, with TRBD2 matching over 11 bases. V was pared by 1 base and J by 7 bases, with 9 bases of the junction left unmatched. Germline V gene lookup returns CDR1 SGHTA and CDR2 FQGTGA. This CDR3 comprises 17 residues. CDR3 nucleotides: TGTGCCAGCAGCTTAAGGCCTCTCACTAGCGGGAGTAATGAGCAGTTCTTC. Translated: CASSLRPLTSGSNEQFF.

The chain is built from TRBV15 and TRBJ2-7, with D perhaps matching TRBD1 (6 bases). Germline CDR1 is LNHNV and CDR2 is YYDKDF (reference sequence). The CDR3 covers 16 residues. Trimming shortened V by 0 bases and J by 7 bases, and 19 bases separated the two germline ends. CDR3 sequence: CATSRDALQGSREQYF. DNA for the CDR3: TGTGCCACCAGCAGAGATGCCCTACAGGGTTCGCGGGAGCAGTACTTC.

The chain carries TRBV29-1 and TRBJ2-3; TRBD2 is a possible D gene (6 bases). The CDR3 is 13 residues long. CDR1 is SQVTM, CDR2 ANQGSEA, per germline. Trimming stripped 7 bases from V and 4 bases from J, with 15 bases between. CDR3 DNA: TGCAGCGCTGAGTTCGGGGGTTCAGATACGCAGTATTTT. This gives the protein CSAEFGGSDTQYF.

The chain couples TRBV4-1 to TRBJ1-1; D is ambiguous. CDR3 length: 14 residues. Germline V gene lookup returns CDR1 MGHRA and CDR2 YSYEKL. V was clipped by 4 bases and J by 3 bases, with 12 bases between them. This chain's CDR3 is CASSLQVWDTEAFF. CDR3 sequence (DNA): TGCGCCAGCAGCCTCCAGGTTTGGGACACTGAAGCTTTCTTT.

The gene calls are TRBV28 and TRBJ1-5; TRBD1 agrees at 7 bases. V gave up 5 bases and J gave up 3 bases; unmatched junction bases: 7. In germline, CDR1 is MDHEN, CDR2 SYDVKM. The CDR3 has 15 residues. CDR3 protein: CASSRQGNYNQPQHF. The CDR3 DNA reads TGTGCCAGCAGTAGACAGGGCAATTACAATCAGCCCCAGCATTTT.

The chain has TRBV28 and TRBJ1-2; 9 bases are shared with TRBD1. The V gene's germline CDR1 is MDHEN and CDR2 SYDVKM. After removal of 6 bases from V and 10 bases from J, the junction contained 12 bases not matched to a gene. This CDR3 has 14 residues. The CDR3 DNA reads as TGTGCCAGCAGCCTCGGGGACAGGGTATATACCTACACCTTC. Translated: CASSLGDRVYTYTF.

The chain combines TRBV3-1 (or the pseudogene TRBV3-2) with TRBJ1-1; 8 bases are a match to TRBD1. Losses at the gene ends were 3 bases for V and 3 bases for J; bases not matched to a gene: 3. The germline gives CDR1 LGHDT, CDR2 YNNKEL (reference sequence). The CDR3 consists of 14 residues. The CDR3 protein is CASSHETGDTEAFF. The CDR3 nucleotides are TGTGCCAGCAGCCACGAGACAGGGGACACTGAAGCTTTCTTT.

J is TRBJ1-4 and V is TRBV24-1; TRBD1 matches at 8 bases. Germline-derived CDR1 and CDR2 are KGHDR and SFDVKD. V gave up 4 bases and J gave up 0 bases; unmatched junction bases: 6. This CDR3 has 17 residues. Here the CDR3 reads CATSEGQGFATNEKLFF. DNA of the CDR3: TGTGCCACCAGTGAAGGACAGGGATTTGCAACTAATGAAAAACTGTTTTTT.

The sample holds a few counts of this clone. This chain links TRBV10-1 with TRBJ2-1, with 7 bases matching TRBD2. Germline CDR1 reads WNHNN; CDR2 reads SYGVQD (reference sequence). V lost 5 bases and J lost 6; bases outside the gene matches: 10. This CDR3 comprises 15 residues. The CDR3 is CASSFAGENGNEQFF. In DNA form, the CDR3 reads TGCGCCAGCAGTTTTGCGGGAGAAAATGGCAATGAGCAGTTCTTC.

The chain couples TRBV27 to TRBJ2-2, with D perhaps TRBD2 (6 bases). V shed 5 bases and J shed 5 bases, with 21 bases lying between them. This CDR3 is built from 17 residues. Germline loops: CDR1 MNHEY, CDR2 SMNVEV (reference sequence). Here the CDR3 DNA reads TGTGCCAGCAGTACCTCCTTCACGGAGGGCCGTACCGGGGAGCTGTTTTTT. Translation: CASSTSFTEGRTGELFF.